This TCR beta chain was retrieved from a study of T-cell memory formation after mild COVID-19. As for the study in general: Clusters of TCRs were largely donor specific. Overall study findings and caveats: CD4+ contracting clones lay mainly in CM and EM, CD8+ ones in EMRA. Clones contracting over day 15 to 85 were CD4/CD8 balanced, with later expanders leaning CD4+.

Comments on this clonotype: What it binds is unknown.

TCRdb re-called the 5' RACE reads through MiXCR, storing one row per CDR3 protein. This table has hundreds of thousands of distinct CDR3 sequences, about 20% appearing once. The CDR3 totals 14 residues. Trimming took off 3 bases at V and 13 bases at J, with 21 bases between the two ends. Material: PBMCs or a T cell subset sorted from them (not recorded which). The chain is built from TRBV12-3 or TRBV12-4 and TRBJ2-5; D perhaps matches TRBD2 (7 bases). The sequence derives from an adult woman who had mild COVID-19 (a few samples of this study predate the infection). Cell type and time point are not known. The CDR3 protein is CASSLCGGPGAGYF. As DNA, the CDR3 is TGTGCCAGCAGTTTGTGCGGGGGCCCGGGAGCAGGGTACTTC.